Listed below are T cell receptor beta chains from one sample, sequenced in a study of T cell responses to AZD1222 COVID-19 vaccine. TCRdb's copy holds only in-frame clones and misses some; the assay was immunoSEQ multiplex PCR. In all, the sample yields about 140,000 clones. Sequences were obtained from peripheral blood. These receptors were collected from an adult in good health. The CDR3 runs from the conserved cysteine through the conserved F or W. Each record gives: J gene, V gene, D gene, CDR3 DNA, CDR3 protein. D genes are given only for firm matches.

TRBJ1-2,TRBV29-1,-,TGCAGCGTTGAAGAGGGGGGGTTCGCTGGCTACACCTTC,CSVEEGGFAGYTF
TRBJ2-7,TRBV2,TRBD1,TGTGCCGGGGGGACAGGGGGATACGAGCAGTACTTC,CAGGTGGYEQYF
TRBJ2-2,TRBV10-3,-,TGTGCCATCAGCGCCGAAACAAACACCGGGGAGCTGTTTTTT,CAISAETNTGELFF
TRBJ1-2,TRBV30,TRBD1,TGTGCCTGGAGTGTAGGGGCAGGGGGCGGCTACACCTTC,CAWSVGAGGGYTF
TRBJ2-7,TRBV5-6,TRBD2,TGTGCCAGCAGTCGGGGGGACGAGCAGTACTTC,CASSRGDEQYF
TRBJ1-4,TRBV28,-,TGTGCCAGCAGTTTCGGGCACTCCGTTGAAAAACTGTTTTTT,CASSFGHSVEKLFF
TRBJ2-7,TRBV6-1,-,TGTGCCAGCAGTGAAGCGGTACACGAGCAGTACTTC,CASSEAVHEQYF
TRBJ1-4,TRBV9,-,TGTGCCAGCAGTCCTACGTCGGGGTGGGCTAATGAAAAACTGTTTTTT,CASSPTSGWANEKLFF
TRBJ1-1,TRBV11-2,TRBD1,TGTGCCAGCAGCTTGGACAGGGACACTGAAGCTTTCTTT,CASSLDRDTEAFF
TRBJ2-6,TRBV9,-,TGTGCCAGCAGCGTAGGACAGGCCTCTGGGGCCAACGTCCTGACTTTC,CASSVGQASGANVLTF
TRBJ2-5,TRBV28,TRBD2,TGTGCCAGCAGTCAGGGACTAGCGCTGTACCAAGAGACCCAGTACTTC,CASSQGLALYQETQYF
TRBJ1-6,TRBV4-2,-,TGTGCCAGCAGCCAAGACGTCAACGGGTTCTCCTATAATTCACCCCTCCACTTT,CASSQDVNGFSYNSPLHF
TRBJ2-3,TRBV4-2,-,TGTGCCAGCAGCCAACAGACAGAGAGCAAGGATACGCAGTATTTT,CASSQQTESKDTQYF
TRBJ1-5,TRBV10-2,-,TGCGCCAGCAGTGAGAGCGACAGGACAAATCAGCCCCAGCATTTT,CASSESDRTNQPQHF
TRBJ1-2,TRBV6-1,-,TGTGCCAGCAGTGAAATCGGCGGACGCTATGGCTACACCTTC,CASSEIGGRYGYTF
TRBJ2-6,TRBV19,TRBD1,TGTGCCAGTAGGACCCCGGGACAGCCCACCTCTGGGGCCAACGTCCTGACTTTC,CASRTPGQPTSGANVLTF
TRBJ1-4,TRBV19,TRBD1,TGTGCCGCGAGGGACAGGACCTCAACTAATGAAAAACTGTTTTTT,CAARDRTSTNEKLFF
TRBJ1-1,TRBV6-5,-,TGTGCCAGCAGTACCTACAGGGTAGGGACTGAAGCTTTCTTT,CASSTYRVGTEAFF
TRBJ1-1,TRBV5-6,-,TGTGCCAGCAGCTCCTCCCTCTTACGGCAGGAAGCTTTCTTT,CASSSSLLRQEAFF